This TCR beta chain was documented in a study of cytotoxic CD8 clonotypes in ibrutinib-treated CLL. Study details: The subjects consisted of ten to twelve relapsed/refractory and fewer than 16 treatment-naive individuals, with approximately 18 IGHV unmutated. Following a median approximately eleven months of treatment, with a range of 6 to 36, response samples were taken.

Regarding this clone: Its antigen remains unknown.

Frozen PBMC stocks contributed around 1.9 micrograms of genomic DNA to the TCR beta libraries. Only in-frame clones appear in the TCRdb table, and some are missing; sequencing was by immunoSEQ multiplex PCR. Of roughly 54,000 clones detected, about three fifths appear once; the ten largest clones hold 28%. After removal of 1 base from V and 4 bases from J, the junction contained 8 bases not matched to a gene. This CDR3 region has 19 residues. Germline loops: CDR1 SGHNT, CDR2 YYREEE (reference sequence). Findings and limits, study-wide: Shared public clonotypes were rare, and on treatment they either got smaller or stayed the same.

The source is a human donor with chronic lymphocytic leukemia. The rearrangement links TRBV5-4 to TRBJ2-2, with 15 bases matching TRBD2. This material consisted of PBMCs, taken after 24 months of ibrutinib treatment. The CDR3 is CASSLSRTSGGASTGELFF. The DNA for the CDR3 is TGTGCCAGCAGCTTGAGTAGGACTAGCGGGGGGGCGAGCACCGGGGAGCTGTTTTTT.